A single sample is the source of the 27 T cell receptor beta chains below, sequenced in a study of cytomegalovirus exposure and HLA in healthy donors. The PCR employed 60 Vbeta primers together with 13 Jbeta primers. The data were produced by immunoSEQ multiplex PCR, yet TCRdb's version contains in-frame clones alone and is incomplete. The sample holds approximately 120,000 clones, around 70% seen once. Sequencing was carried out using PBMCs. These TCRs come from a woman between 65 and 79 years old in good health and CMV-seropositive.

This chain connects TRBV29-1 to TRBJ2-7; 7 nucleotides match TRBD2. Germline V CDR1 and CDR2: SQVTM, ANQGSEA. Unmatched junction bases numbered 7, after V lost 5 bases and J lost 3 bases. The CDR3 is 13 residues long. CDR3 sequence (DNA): TGCAGCGTTCTCCGCGGGGGACTCTACGAGCAGTACTTC. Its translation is CSVLRGGLYEQYF.

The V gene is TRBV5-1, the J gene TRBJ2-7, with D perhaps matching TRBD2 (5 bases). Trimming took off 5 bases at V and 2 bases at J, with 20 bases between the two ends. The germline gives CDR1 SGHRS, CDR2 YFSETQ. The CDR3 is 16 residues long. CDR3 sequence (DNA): TGCGCCAGCAGACAACTACTAGGGAAAAACCCCTACGAGCAGTACTTC. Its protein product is CASRQLLGKNPYEQYF. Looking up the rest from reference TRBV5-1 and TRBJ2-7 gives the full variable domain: KAGVTQTPRYLIKTRGQQVTLSCSPISGHRSVSWYQQTPGQGLQFLFEYFSETQRNKGNFPGRFSGRQFSNSRSEMNVSTLELGDSALYLCASRQLLGKNPYEQYFGPGTRLTVT.

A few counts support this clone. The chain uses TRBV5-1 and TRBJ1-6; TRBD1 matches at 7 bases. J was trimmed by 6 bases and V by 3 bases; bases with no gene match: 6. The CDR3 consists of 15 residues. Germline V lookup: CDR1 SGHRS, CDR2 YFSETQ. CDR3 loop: CASSSTGAPNSPLHF. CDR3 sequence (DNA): TGCGCCAGCAGCTCCACAGGGGCCCCTAATTCACCCCTCCACTTT.

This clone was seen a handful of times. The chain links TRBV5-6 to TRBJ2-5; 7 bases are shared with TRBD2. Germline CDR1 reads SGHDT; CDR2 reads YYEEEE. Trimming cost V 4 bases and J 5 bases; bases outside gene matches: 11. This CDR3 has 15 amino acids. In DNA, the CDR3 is TGTGCCAGCAGCCAATTATCCCAGGGAGGGGAGACCCAGTACTTC. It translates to CASSQLSQGGETQYF.

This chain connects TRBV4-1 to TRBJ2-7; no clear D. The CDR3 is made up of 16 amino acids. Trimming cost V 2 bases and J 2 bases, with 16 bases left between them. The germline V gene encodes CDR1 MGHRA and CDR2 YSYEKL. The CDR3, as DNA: TGCGCCAGCAGCCAACTTATATCCTTCCCCCCCTACGAGCAGTACTTC. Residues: CASSQLISFPPYEQYF.

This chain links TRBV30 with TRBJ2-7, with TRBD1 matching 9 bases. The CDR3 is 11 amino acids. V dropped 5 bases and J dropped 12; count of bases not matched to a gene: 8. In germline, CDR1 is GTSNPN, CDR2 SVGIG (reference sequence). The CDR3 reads CAWGTGLSLYF. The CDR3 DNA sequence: TGTGCCTGGGGGACAGGGCTTTCTCTGTACTTC.

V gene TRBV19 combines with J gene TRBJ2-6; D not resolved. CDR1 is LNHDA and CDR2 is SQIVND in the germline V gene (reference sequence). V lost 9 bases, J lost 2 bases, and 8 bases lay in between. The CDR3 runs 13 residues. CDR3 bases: TGTGCCAGCGTACGGGCTGGGGCCAACGTCCTGACTTTC. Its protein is CASVRAGANVLTF.

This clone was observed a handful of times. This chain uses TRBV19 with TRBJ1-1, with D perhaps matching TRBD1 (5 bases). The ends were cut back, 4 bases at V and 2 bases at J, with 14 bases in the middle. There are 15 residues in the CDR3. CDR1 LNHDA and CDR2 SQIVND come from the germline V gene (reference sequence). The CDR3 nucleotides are TGTGCCAGTAGTAAAGCTATGACAGTCAACACTGAAGCTTTCTTT. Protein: CASSKAMTVNTEAFF.

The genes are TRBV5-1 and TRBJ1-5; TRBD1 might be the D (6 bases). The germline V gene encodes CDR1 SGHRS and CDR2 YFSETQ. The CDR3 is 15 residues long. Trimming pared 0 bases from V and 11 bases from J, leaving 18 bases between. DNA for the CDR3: TGCGCCAGCAGCTTGGCTTCGGGACATAGGGAGTCCCAGCATTTT. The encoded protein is CASSLASGHRESQHF.

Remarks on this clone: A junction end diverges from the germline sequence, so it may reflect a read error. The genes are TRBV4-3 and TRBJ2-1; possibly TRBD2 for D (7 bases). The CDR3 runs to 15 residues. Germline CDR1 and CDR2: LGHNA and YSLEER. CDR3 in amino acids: CASSQGGADYKEQFF. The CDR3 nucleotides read TGCGCCAGCAGCCAGGGGGGGGCGGACTACAAGGAGCAGTTCTTC.

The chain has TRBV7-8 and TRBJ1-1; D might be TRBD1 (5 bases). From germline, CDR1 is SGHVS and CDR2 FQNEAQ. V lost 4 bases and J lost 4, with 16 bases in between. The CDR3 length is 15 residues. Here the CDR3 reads CASSWGADVGTEAFF. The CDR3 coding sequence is TGTGCCAGCAGCTGGGGCGCGGACGTTGGCACTGAAGCTTTCTTT.

The CDR3 DNA is TGCGCCAGCAGTGAGTCGACAGGCTCCAATCAGCCCCAGCATTTT. It specifies CASSESTGSNQPQHF. This chain joins TRBV10-1 and TRBJ1-5; D may be TRBD1 (6 bases). The CDR3 sequence is 15 residues long. V was cut by 0 bases and J by 3 bases, with 9 bases left in between. CDR1 is WNHNN, CDR2 SYGVQD, per germline (reference sequence).

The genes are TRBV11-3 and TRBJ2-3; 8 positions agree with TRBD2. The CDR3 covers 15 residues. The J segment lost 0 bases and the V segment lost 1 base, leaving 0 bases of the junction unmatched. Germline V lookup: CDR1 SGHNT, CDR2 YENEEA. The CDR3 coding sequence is TGTGCCAGCAGCTTAGGACTAGCGAGCACAGATACGCAGTATTTT. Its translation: CASSLGLASTDTQYF.

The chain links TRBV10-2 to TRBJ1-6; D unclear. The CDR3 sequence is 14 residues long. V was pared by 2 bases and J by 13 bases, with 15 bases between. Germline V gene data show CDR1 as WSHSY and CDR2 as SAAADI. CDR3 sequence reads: CASSESGPLVPLHF. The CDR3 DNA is TGCGCCAGCAGTGAGAGTGGCCCCCTTGTGCCCCTCCACTTT.

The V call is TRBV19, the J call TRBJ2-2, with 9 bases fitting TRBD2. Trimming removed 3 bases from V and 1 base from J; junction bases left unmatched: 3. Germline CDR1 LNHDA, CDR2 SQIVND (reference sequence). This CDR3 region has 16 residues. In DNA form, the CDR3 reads TGTGCCAGTAGTATCTTAGCGGGGGAGAACACCGGGGAGCTGTTTTTT. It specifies CASSILAGENTGELFF.

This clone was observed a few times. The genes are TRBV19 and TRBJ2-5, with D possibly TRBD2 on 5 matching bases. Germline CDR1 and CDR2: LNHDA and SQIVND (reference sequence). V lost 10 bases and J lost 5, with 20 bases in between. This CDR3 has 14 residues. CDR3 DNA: TGTGCCACCAGAGGGTGGGTTGGAGAGGAGACCCAGTACTTC. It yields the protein CATRGWVGEETQYF.

The CDR3 nucleotides read TGTGCCAGCAGCCAGGGAGGAATGGGGCAGCCCCAGCATTTT. This codes for CASSQGGMGQPQHF. This chain links TRBV7-2 with TRBJ1-5, with D possibly matching TRBD1 (5 bases). This CDR3 comprises 14 residues. With 5 bases removed from V and 7 bases from J, the gap between germline ends came to 15 bases. The germline V gene encodes CDR1 SGHTA and CDR2 FQGNSA.

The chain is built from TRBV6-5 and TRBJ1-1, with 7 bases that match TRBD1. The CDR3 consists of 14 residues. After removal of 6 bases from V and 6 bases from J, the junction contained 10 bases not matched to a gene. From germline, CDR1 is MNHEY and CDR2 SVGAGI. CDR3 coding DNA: TGTGCCAGCAGACGACTGTCCGGGACAGCTGAAGCTTTCTTT. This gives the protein CASRRLSGTAEAFF.

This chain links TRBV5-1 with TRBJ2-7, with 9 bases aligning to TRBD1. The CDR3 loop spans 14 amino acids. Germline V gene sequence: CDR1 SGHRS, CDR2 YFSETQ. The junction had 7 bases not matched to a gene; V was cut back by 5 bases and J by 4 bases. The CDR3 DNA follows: TGCGCCAGCAGGGCCGGGACAGGGAGGTACGAGCAGTACTTC. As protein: CASRAGTGRYEQYF.

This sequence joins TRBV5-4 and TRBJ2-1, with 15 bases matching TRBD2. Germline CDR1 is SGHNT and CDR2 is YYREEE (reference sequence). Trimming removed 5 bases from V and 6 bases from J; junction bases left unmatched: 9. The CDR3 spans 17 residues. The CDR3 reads CASSHGLAGGSGNEQFF. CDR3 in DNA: TGTGCCAGCAGTCATGGACTAGCGGGGGGGTCGGGCAATGAGCAGTTCTTC.

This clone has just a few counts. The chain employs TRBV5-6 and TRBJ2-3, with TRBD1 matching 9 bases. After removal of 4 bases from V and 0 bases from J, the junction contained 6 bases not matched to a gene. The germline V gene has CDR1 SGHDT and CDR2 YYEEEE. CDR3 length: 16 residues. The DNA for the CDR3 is TGTGCCAGCAGCGTTGGGACAGGGTCTAGCACAGATACGCAGTATTTT. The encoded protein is CASSVGTGSSTDTQYF.

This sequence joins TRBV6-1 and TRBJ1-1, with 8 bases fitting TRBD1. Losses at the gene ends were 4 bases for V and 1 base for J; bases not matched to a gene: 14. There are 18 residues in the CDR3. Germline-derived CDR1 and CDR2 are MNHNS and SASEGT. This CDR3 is CASSAHLQGGKENTEAFF. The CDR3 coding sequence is TGTGCCAGCAGTGCCCACCTACAGGGGGGGAAGGAGAACACTGAAGCTTTCTTT.

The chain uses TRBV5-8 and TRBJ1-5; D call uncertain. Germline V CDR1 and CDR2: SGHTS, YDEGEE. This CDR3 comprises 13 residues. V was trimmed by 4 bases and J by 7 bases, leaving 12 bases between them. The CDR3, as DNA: TGTGCCAGCAGCGGAGGCCCCGACCAGCCCCAGCATTTT. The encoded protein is CASSGGPDQPQHF.

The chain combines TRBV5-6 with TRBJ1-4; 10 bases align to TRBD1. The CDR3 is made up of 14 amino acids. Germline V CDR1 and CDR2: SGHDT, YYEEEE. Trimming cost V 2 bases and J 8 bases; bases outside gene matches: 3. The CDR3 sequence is CASSFGTGAEKLFF. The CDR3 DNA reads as TGTGCCAGCAGCTTTGGGACAGGGGCCGAAAAACTGTTTTTT.

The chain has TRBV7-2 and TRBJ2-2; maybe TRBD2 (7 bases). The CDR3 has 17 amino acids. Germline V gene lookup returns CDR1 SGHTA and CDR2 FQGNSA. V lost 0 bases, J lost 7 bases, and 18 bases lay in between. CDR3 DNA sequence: TGTGCCAGCAGCTTAGCTCCGGGGGCGGGGGTAGTCGGGGAGCTGTTTTTT. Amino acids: CASSLAPGAGVVGELFF.

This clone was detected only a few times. In nucleotides, the CDR3 is TGCGCCAGCAGCACGACAGGGAATAATGAAAAACTGTTTTTT. Protein sequence: CASSTTGNNEKLFF. The chain uses TRBV5-1 and TRBJ1-4; 7 bases align to TRBD1. The germline V gene encodes CDR1 SGHRS and CDR2 YFSETQ. The CDR3 runs to 14 residues. The trim removed 4 bases at V and 4 bases at J, leaving 4 bases unmatched.

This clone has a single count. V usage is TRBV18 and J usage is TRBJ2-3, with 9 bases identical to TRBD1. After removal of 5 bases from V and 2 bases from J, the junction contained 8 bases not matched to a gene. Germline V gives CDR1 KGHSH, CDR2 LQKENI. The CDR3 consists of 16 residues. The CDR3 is CASSTRTGANTDTQYF. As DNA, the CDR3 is TGTGCCAGCTCAACAAGGACAGGGGCCAACACAGATACGCAGTATTTT.